The 18 T cell receptor beta chains below all came from one sample that was sequenced in a study of shared clonotypes between healthy human individuals. Sequencing used immunoSEQ multiplex PCR; TCRdb keeps in-frame clones, though not all of them. The sample yields approximately 440,000 clones, roughly three quarters seen once. The sequenced material came from PBMCs. Receptor source: a woman aged 40 to 49 in good health. Some clones in this sample may be carry-over from other donors' samples.

This sequence joins TRBV18 and TRBJ2-2; D is perhaps TRBD1 or TRBD2 (5 bases each). CDR1 is KGHSH, CDR2 LQKENI, per germline. This CDR3 is 15 amino acids long. Trimming stripped 3 bases from V and 11 bases from J, with 19 bases between. This CDR3 reads CASSPARETTNELFF. The CDR3 DNA is TGTGCCAGCTCACCCGCCAGGGAGACAACGAATGAGCTGTTTTTT.

The chain is built from TRBV7-9 and TRBJ1-1; unclear D gene. Germline-derived CDR1 and CDR2 are SEHNR and FQNEAQ (reference sequence). With 6 bases removed from V and 1 base from J, the gap between germline ends came to 15 bases. There are 15 residues in the CDR3. This CDR3 is CASRVWAGQNTEAFF. DNA for the CDR3: TGTGCCAGCAGGGTATGGGCAGGTCAGAACACTGAAGCTTTCTTT.

The chain uses TRBV30 and TRBJ1-1, with TRBD1 as a possible D gene (5 bases). Trimming shortened V by 4 bases and J by 11 bases, and 14 bases separated the two germline ends. The CDR3 covers 11 residues. The germline V gene encodes CDR1 GTSNPN and CDR2 SVGIG (reference sequence). This CDR3 is CAWNVHRTAFF. CDR3 in DNA: TGTGCCTGGAATGTACACAGGACCGCTTTCTTT.

V and J are TRBV6-5 and TRBJ2-2; D is uncertain. CDR3 length: 15 amino acids. V was trimmed by 6 bases and J by 5 bases, leaving 16 bases between them. Germline V gene sequence: CDR1 MNHEY, CDR2 SVGAGI. The CDR3: CASRNGGVWTGELFF. The CDR3, as DNA: TGTGCCAGCAGAAACGGTGGGGTTTGGACCGGGGAGCTGTTTTTT.

The table lists this clone with a few counts. This chain uses TRBV2 with TRBJ2-1; tentative D call: TRBD2 (6 bases). CDR1 is SNHLY, CDR2 FYNNEI, per germline. Deletions cut 5 bases from V and 8 bases from J, with 19 bases between. The CDR3 spans 15 residues. CDR3 residues: CASSSLGGGFDEQFF. In DNA form, the CDR3 reads TGTGCCAGCAGTTCCCTCGGGGGAGGCTTCGATGAGCAGTTCTTC.

This chain connects TRBV11-3 to TRBJ2-7, with 14 bases fitting TRBD2. The CDR3 sequence is 16 residues long. Germline loops: CDR1 SGHNT, CDR2 YENEEA. The J segment lost 5 bases and the V segment lost 5 bases, leaving 8 bases of the junction unmatched. Here the CDR3 DNA reads TGTGCCAGCAGCACGGGACTAGCGGGAGAGTGGAACGAGCAGTACTTC. The encoded protein is CASSTGLAGEWNEQYF.

In its sample, this clone was seen once. V and J are TRBV28 and TRBJ2-1; 8 nucleotides line up with TRBD2. Germline values: CDR1 MDHEN, CDR2 SYDVKM. The CDR3 covers 16 residues. V gave up 0 bases and J gave up 10 bases; unmatched junction bases: 11. The chain's CDR3 is CASSLWMVGTRIEQFF. The CDR3 nucleotides are TGTGCCAGCAGTTTATGGATGGTGGGGACTAGGATAGAGCAGTTCTTC.

This chain connects TRBV15 to TRBJ1-1; no reliable D call. In germline, CDR1 is LNHNV, CDR2 YYDKDF (reference sequence). With 0 bases removed from V and 4 bases from J, the gap between germline ends came to 9 bases. This CDR3 contains 14 residues. The DNA of the CDR3 is TGTGCCACCAGCAGAGATAACAACCCCACTGAAGCTTTCTTT. This translates into CATSRDNNPTEAFF.

Turning to this clone: A read error may be the cause here, since a much bigger clone is one base away. J is TRBJ2-3 and V is TRBV7-3; 7 bases line up with TRBD1. The CDR3 is 14 residues long. Germline CDR1 reads SGHTA; CDR2 reads FQGTGA. The CDR3 region has the DNA TGTGCCAGCAGCTTAAGGACAGGTTCAGATACGCAGTACTTT. It codes for CASSLRTGSDTQYF.

This clone was observed a single time. The chain employs TRBV2 and TRBJ2-7; 7 positions match TRBD2. This CDR3 comprises 14 residues. From germline, CDR1 is SNHLY and CDR2 FYNNEI. The junction had 6 bases not matched to a gene; V was cut back by 4 bases and J by 3 bases. The CDR3 bases are TGTGCCAGCAGTGCGCGGGAGAGATACTACGAGCAGTACTTC. Protein sequence: CASSARERYYEQYF. Filled out from reference TRBV2 and TRBJ2-7, the complete variable domain reads EPEVTQTPSHQVTQMGQEVILRCVPISNHLYFYWYRQILGQKVEFLVSFYNNEISEKSEIFDDQFSVERPDGSNFTLKIRSTKLEDSAMYFCASSARERYYEQYFGPGTRLTVT.

V is TRBV6-5 and J is TRBJ1-4; D gene ambiguous. Germline V gives CDR1 MNHEY, CDR2 SVGAGI. Deletions cut 1 base from V and 7 bases from J, with 10 bases between. This CDR3 has 14 residues. CDR3 DNA: TGTGCCAGCAGTTACTGGGGAGTTGGTGAAAAACTGTTTTTT. Translated: CASSYWGVGEKLFF.

This clone was found a few times. The rearrangement uses TRBV11-1 and TRBJ2-1, with TRBD2 matching over 14 bases. From germline, CDR1 is SGHAT and CDR2 FQDESV (reference sequence). Germline trimming cut 5 bases from V and 9 bases from J; bases unmatched to any gene: 9. The CDR3 has 16 amino acids. The CDR3 DNA is TGTGCCAGCAGCCCTGGCCCGGGACTAGCGGGAGCTGAGCAGTTCTTC. Its translation: CASSPGPGLAGAEQFF. The variable domain in full, completed from reference TRBV11-1 and TRBJ2-1, reads EAEVAQSPRYKITEKSQAVAFWCDPISGHATLYWYRQILGQGPELLVQFQDESVVDDSQLPKDRFSAERLKGVDSTLKIQPAELGDSAMYLCASSPGPGLAGAEQFFGPGTRLTVL.

The rearrangement joins TRBV6-5 to TRBJ2-1; perhaps TRBD2 as D (5 bases). This CDR3 contains 13 residues. Trimming left V 5 bases short and J 4 bases short, with 9 bases between. The V gene's germline CDR1 is MNHEY and CDR2 SVGAGI. This CDR3 reads CASSGGLYNEQFF. The CDR3 DNA reads as TGTGCCAGCAGTGGCGGACTGTACAATGAGCAGTTCTTC.

V and J are TRBV6-5 and TRBJ1-1, with 7 bases matching TRBD1. This CDR3 spans 14 amino acids. Germline V gene sequence: CDR1 MNHEY, CDR2 SVGAGI. Unmatched junction bases numbered 4, after V lost 6 bases and J lost 0 bases. The CDR3 reads CASRRQGMNTEAFF. DNA of the CDR3: TGTGCCAGCAGACGACAGGGCATGAACACTGAAGCTTTCTTT.

For this clone: Distinct nucleotide sequences in the sample also encode this CDR3. This chain connects TRBV6-1 to TRBJ2-7; a weak D match, TRBD1 (5 bases). In germline, CDR1 is MNHNS, CDR2 SASEGT. This CDR3 comprises 13 residues. The ends were cut back, 3 bases at V and 1 base at J, with 7 bases in the middle. CDR3 coding DNA: TGTGCCAGCAGTGAGCGACAGTCCTACGAGCAGTACTTC. Translated: CASSERQSYEQYF.

The V gene is TRBV18, the J gene TRBJ2-1; TRBD1 matches at 10 bases. V trimming: 1 base; J trimming: 1 base; junction bases outside the gene matches: 1. Germline values: CDR1 KGHSH, CDR2 LQKENI. The CDR3 totals 16 residues. The DNA for the CDR3 is TGTGCCAGCTCACCACGGACAGGGGGATCCTACAATGAGCAGTTCTTC. It translates to CASSPRTGGSYNEQFF.

In regard to this clone: A far more abundant clone sits one base away, making this likely a read error. V usage is TRBV20-1 and J usage is TRBJ1-1; no reliable D call. CDR3 length equals 11 residues. Germline assignment: CDR1 DFQATT and CDR2 SNEGSKA (reference sequence). The CDR3 loop reads CSASKNTEVFF. The CDR3 DNA reads as TGCAGTGCTAGTAAGAACACTGAAGTTTTCTTT.

Remarks on this clone: Other DNA sequences in the same sample also yield this CDR3. The V and J genes are TRBV29-1 and TRBJ2-5, with D perhaps TRBD1 (6 bases). This CDR3 comprises 12 residues. V lost 3 bases and J lost 5, with 10 bases in between. Germline V gene lookup returns CDR1 SQVTM and CDR2 ANQGSEA. As DNA, the CDR3 is TGCAGCGTTGACAGGGGTCAGGAGACCCAGTACTTC. Translated: CSVDRGQETQYF. The whole variable domain, filled in from reference TRBV29-1 and TRBJ2-5, reads SAVISQKPSRDICQRGTSLTIQCQVDSQVTMMFWYRQQPGQSLTLIATANQGSEATYESGFVIDKFPISRPNLTFSTLTVSNMSPEDSSIYLCSVDRGQETQYFGPGTRLLVL.